This TCR beta chain was obtained from a study of shared clonotypes between healthy human individuals. For the study at large: Per donor, CD8 memory used one plate, CD8 naive used two, CD4 memory used three and CD4 naive used three.

On this clone: Its antigen is currently unknown.

The V gene lost 8 bases and the J gene lost 2 bases, with 16 bases spanning the gap. There are 14 residues in the CDR3. The germline gives CDR1 MNHNY, CDR2 SVGAGI (reference sequence). Study-level results: It was the non-shared clonotypes that had lower generation probabilities than clonotypes shared by all four donors.

The protocol was immunoSEQ multiplex PCR, while the TCRdb copy is restricted to in-frame clones and leaves out a portion. The table has roughly 640,000 clones, under 80% seen once. Sample: memory CD4+ T cells sorted from blood. Regarding subset: CD45RA-negative fraction. This sequence originates from a woman aged 25-40 years in good health. This chain joins TRBV6-6 and TRBJ2-7; D may be TRBD2 (6 bases). The CDR3 sequence is CASRPGELTYEQYF. DNA of the CDR3: TGTGCCAGCCGGCCGGGGGAATTGACCTACGAGCAGTACTTC.